These 32 T cell receptor beta chains originate from one sample sequenced in a study of shared T cell receptors in the human thymus. Some clones are missing from TCRdb's copy, which holds only in-frame ones; the method was immunoSEQ multiplex PCR. The sample includes about 730,000 clones, approximately 85% seen only once; the top ten take around 0.0094%. A further study also used this sample, focusing on human thymus T cells.

Sequencing was carried out using thymocytes. These receptors originate from a girl under two years old with a congenital heart defect.

On this clone itself: Additional DNA sequences in this sample encode the identical CDR3. The chain employs TRBV5-6 and TRBJ2-1; TRBD2 aligns across 13 bases. The CDR3 covers 15 residues. From germline, CDR1 is SGHDT and CDR2 YYEEEE. The J segment lost 7 bases and the V segment lost 2 bases, leaving 3 bases of the junction unmatched. CDR3 in amino acids: CASSLLAGGPNEQFF. The CDR3 DNA follows: TGTGCCAGCAGCTTACTAGCGGGGGGGCCGAATGAGCAGTTCTTC.

The chain uses TRBV5-1 and TRBJ2-6; possible D gene TRBD2, 5 bases. Germline CDR1 and CDR2: SGHRS and YFSETQ. This CDR3 is 19 amino acids long. V lost 3 bases and J lost 0, with 19 bases in between. This CDR3 is CASSCGRQRGNSGANVLTF. CDR3 nucleotide sequence: TGCGCCAGCAGCTGCGGGCGGCAGCGAGGGAACTCTGGGGCCAACGTCCTGACTTTC.

V usage is TRBV5-1 and J usage is TRBJ2-3, with D possibly TRBD2 on 6 matching bases. Trimming shortened V by 6 bases and J by 2 bases, and 10 bases separated the two germline ends. From germline, CDR1 is SGHRS and CDR2 YFSETQ. The CDR3 has 13 residues. CDR3 amino acids: CASISGDTDTQYF. In DNA, the CDR3 is TGCGCCAGCATTAGCGGTGACACAGATACGCAGTATTTT.

The rearrangement joins TRBV5-1 to TRBJ2-1; 7 bases are shared with TRBD1. The CDR3 has 14 residues. The germline gives CDR1 SGHRS, CDR2 YFSETQ. The trim removed 7 bases at V and 4 bases at J, leaving 8 bases unmatched. CDR3 sequence reads: CASSRGQPYNEQFF. In DNA, the CDR3 is TGCGCCAGCTCTCGGGGACAGCCGTACAATGAGCAGTTCTTC.

The gene calls are TRBV19 and TRBJ1-5; D is uncertain. Looked up from germline, CDR1 is LNHDA and CDR2 is SQIVND (reference sequence). CDR3 size: 13 residues. The V end was cut by 5 bases, the J end by 5 bases, with 10 bases between. CDR3 DNA: TGTGCCAGTAGTGGGGAGTTCTATCAGCCCCAGCATTTT. Its translation is CASSGEFYQPQHF.

The rearrangement uses TRBV10-2 and TRBJ1-6; D unclear. Germline CDR1 is WSHSY and CDR2 is SAAADI. The germline V and J ends were trimmed by 11 bases and 6 bases, with 14 bases remaining between them. The CDR3 sequence is 13 residues long. The CDR3 coding sequence is TGCGCCGCCGGGGTCGCGGCTAATTCACCCCTCCACTTT. It encodes CAAGVAANSPLHF.

This chain joins TRBV19 and TRBJ2-4; TRBD2 might be the D (5 bases). CDR3 length equals 14 residues. V was cut by 3 bases and J by 10 bases, with 16 bases left in between. Germline CDR1 reads LNHDA; CDR2 reads SQIVND (reference sequence). The CDR3 sequence: CASSIQGGRSIQYF. CDR3 nucleotide sequence: TGTGCCAGTAGTATCCAAGGAGGCCGTTCAATTCAGTACTTC.

DNA of the CDR3: TGTGCCAGCAGTTACACGTCATGGGGCTACGAGCAGTACTTC. Translation: CASSYTSWGYEQYF. The gene calls are TRBV6-5 and TRBJ2-5, with D uncertain. TRBJ2-7 matches the DNA end more closely, so the J call is doubtful. CDR1 is MNHEY and CDR2 is SVGAGI in the germline V gene. The CDR3 has 14 residues.

The rearrangement uses TRBV19 and TRBJ1-6; TRBD1 agrees at 7 bases. Germline V lookup: CDR1 LNHDA, CDR2 SQIVND (reference sequence). Trimming took 0 bases from V and 2 from J; bases not matched to a gene: 10. The CDR3 sequence is 19 residues long. The CDR3 sequence is CASSIDGTVITTYNSPLHF. CDR3 sequence (DNA): TGTGCCAGTAGTATAGATGGGACAGTTATAACTACCTATAATTCACCCCTCCACTTT.

The rearrangement joins TRBV5-6 to TRBJ1-1, with D maybe TRBD1 (5 bases). From germline, CDR1 is SGHDT and CDR2 YYEEEE. The CDR3 runs 15 residues. Trimming removed 4 bases from V and 4 bases from J, with 17 bases in between. The chain's CDR3 is CASSGRQPPGTEAFF. Written as DNA, the CDR3 is TGTGCCAGCAGCGGCCGACAGCCTCCGGGCACTGAAGCTTTCTTT. Together with reference TRBV5-6 and TRBJ1-1, the CDR3 gives the full variable domain: DAGVTQSPTHLIKTRGQQVTLRCSPKSGHDTVSWYQQALGQGPQFIFQYYEEEERQRGNFPDRFSGHQFPNYSSELNVNALLLGDSALYLCASSGRQPPGTEAFFGQGTRLTVV.

The rearrangement joins TRBV4-1 to TRBJ2-7, with 10 bases identical to TRBD2. There are 17 residues in the CDR3. Germline CDR1 reads MGHRA; CDR2 reads YSYEKL. The ends lost 4 bases at V and 0 bases at J; junction bases unmatched: 9. CDR3 DNA sequence: TGCGCCAGCAGCCTACATAGGACTAGCGGCATCTCCTACGAGCAGTACTTC. Protein sequence: CASSLHRTSGISYEQYF.

The chain is built from TRBV9 and TRBJ2-1; no definite D call. The V end lost 0 bases, the J end lost 4 bases, and 11 bases lay between the germline ends. There are 15 residues in the CDR3. Germline V gene data show CDR1 as SGDLS and CDR2 as YYNGEE. The DNA of the CDR3 is TGTGCCAGCAGCGTAGACGGTCAGGTTTACAATGAGCAGTTCTTC. This gives the protein CASSVDGQVYNEQFF. Variable domain in full (rest from reference TRBV9 and TRBJ2-1): DSGVTQTPKHLITATGQRVTLRCSPRSGDLSVYWYQQSLDQGLQFLIQYYNGEERAKGNILERFSAQQFPDLHSELNLSSLELGDSALYFCASSVDGQVYNEQFFGPGTRLTVL.

The V call is TRBV5-6, the J call TRBJ1-1, with TRBD1 matching 10 bases. The CDR3 contains 13 residues. The V and J ends lost 4 bases and 6 bases, in that order; junction bases with no gene match: 3. CDR1 is SGHDT, CDR2 YYEEEE, per germline. The CDR3 coding sequence is TGTGCCAGCAGCCGACAGGGGGCGTCTGAAGCTTTCTTT. It encodes CASSRQGASEAFF.

The chain recombines TRBV28 with TRBJ1-2; no clear D gene. Germline V lookup: CDR1 MDHEN, CDR2 SYDVKM. The length of the CDR3 is 14 residues. V lost 7 bases to trimming and J lost 0 bases, with 12 bases between them. The CDR3 nucleotides read TGTGCCAGCACCCTCCCTACTACTAACTATGGCTACACCTTC. Translation: CASTLPTTNYGYTF.

The chain couples TRBV2 to TRBJ1-1; D is unresolved. Germline-derived CDR1 and CDR2 are SNHLY and FYNNEI. The CDR3 loop spans 17 amino acids. V was cut by 8 bases and J by 14 bases, with 36 bases left in between. CDR3 amino acids: CASRSIEEKGTLKGLFF. CDR3 coding DNA: TGTGCCAGCCGGAGCATTGAAGAAAAAGGAACACTGAAAGGTCTATTCTTT.

This clone has just one count. This rearrangement joins TRBV6-5 to TRBJ1-6; no clear D gene. Per the germline V gene, CDR1 is MNHEY and CDR2 is SVGAGI. The CDR3 is 13 amino acids. Trimming cost V 2 bases and J 9 bases, with 8 bases left between them. The CDR3 coding sequence is TGTGCCAGCAGTTACGGGGAGGCTTCACCCCTCCACTTT. This codes for CASSYGEASPLHF.

A remark on this clone: Sequence at one end of the junction differs from germline and may be a read error. Other DNA sequences in the sample encode the same CDR3. The V and J genes are TRBV7-8 and TRBJ1-6, with 8 bases matching TRBD1. The CDR3 sequence is 17 residues long. CDR1 and CDR2 (germline): SGHVS, FQNEAQ. CDR3 region: CASSSTTGAEINSPLHF. The CDR3 nucleotides are TGTGCCAGCAGCTCCACGACAGGGGCTGAAATTAATTCCCCCCTCCACTTT.

The rearrangement uses TRBV5-6 and TRBJ2-1; TRBD2 matches at 9 bases. The CDR3 contains 15 residues. V dropped 3 bases and J dropped 9; count of bases not matched to a gene: 10. CDR1 SGHDT and CDR2 YYEEEE come from the germline V gene. For the CDR3, the DNA is TGTGCCAGCAGCTCAAGACTAGCGGTAAATCGTGAGCAGTTCTTC. Translated, it gives CASSSRLAVNREQFF.

In its sample, this clone was seen once. CDR3 sequence: CASKLVSARNQPQHF. The CDR3 nucleotides are TGTGCCAGCAAATTAGTTAGCGCACGAAATCAGCCCCAGCATTTT. The chain has TRBV28 and TRBJ1-5; D is uncertain. In germline, CDR1 is MDHEN, CDR2 SYDVKM. The germline V and J ends were trimmed by 7 bases and 4 bases, with 17 bases remaining between them. This CDR3 contains 15 residues.

The chain joins TRBV5-1 to TRBJ2-1; D gene ambiguous. Germline CDR1 reads SGHRS; CDR2 reads YFSETQ. The CDR3 runs 18 residues. Trimming took off 5 bases at V and 9 bases at J, with 30 bases between the two ends. The CDR3 spells CASSTLESPTGFSGEQFF. The CDR3, as DNA: TGCGCCAGCAGTACCCTCGAAAGCCCTACCGGTTTTTCGGGTGAGCAGTTCTTC.

The CDR3 region is CASSEVVLARDSPYEQYF. The CDR3 DNA sequence: TGTGCCAGCAGTGAAGTCGTTCTTGCTCGGGACAGTCCCTACGAGCAGTACTTC. The V call is TRBV6-1, the J call TRBJ2-7; 7 bases are shared with TRBD1. Germline loops: CDR1 MNHNS, CDR2 SASEGT. This CDR3 has 18 amino acids. V shed 1 base, J shed 2 bases, and the junction held 14 bases outside the gene matches.

The rearrangement joins TRBV2 to TRBJ2-5; 13 bases match TRBD2. The CDR3 is 16 amino acids. J was trimmed by 5 bases and V by 7 bases; bases with no gene match: 10. The germline V gene encodes CDR1 SNHLY and CDR2 FYNNEI. In nucleotides, the CDR3 is TGTGCCAGCAACTCGGGACTAGCGGGGTACGGGGAGACCCAGTACTTC. Protein product: CASNSGLAGYGETQYF.

The V gene is TRBV5-1, the J gene TRBJ2-7, with 11 bases aligning to TRBD1. CDR3 length: 15 residues. Germline V gene sequence: CDR1 SGHRS, CDR2 YFSETQ. The junction had 9 bases not matched to a gene; V was cut back by 5 bases and J by 5 bases. The CDR3 protein is CASSFRGTGGDEQYF. The CDR3 DNA reads TGCGCCAGCAGTTTTCGAGGGACAGGGGGTGACGAGCAGTACTTC. Using reference TRBV5-1 and TRBJ2-7 for the parts outside the CDR3, the full variable domain is KAGVTQTPRYLIKTRGQQVTLSCSPISGHRSVSWYQQTPGQGLQFLFEYFSETQRNKGNFPGRFSGRQFSNSRSEMNVSTLELGDSALYLCASSFRGTGGDEQYFGPGTRLTVT.

This chain connects TRBV7-2 to TRBJ1-1; D not resolved. Germline V lookup: CDR1 SGHTA, CDR2 FQGNSA. The CDR3 is 15 residues long. V lost 1 base and J lost 1, with 10 bases in between. CDR3 protein: CASSLGEAGNTEAFF. CDR3 in DNA: TGTGCCAGCAGCTTAGGGGAGGCAGGGAACACTGAAGCTTTCTTT.

The rearrangement uses TRBV4-3 and TRBJ1-2; D call uncertain. The CDR3 totals 12 residues. V was trimmed by 2 bases and J by 6 bases, leaving 7 bases between them. The V gene's germline CDR1 is LGHNA and CDR2 YSLEER. In nucleotides, the CDR3 is TGCGCCAGCAGCCAATGGGGAGATGGCTACACCTTC. It translates to CASSQWGDGYTF.

V gene TRBV7-2 combines with J gene TRBJ1-4, with 10 bases that match TRBD1. This CDR3 comprises 17 residues. Unmatched junction bases numbered 11, after V lost 4 bases and J lost 6 bases. Germline loops: CDR1 SGHTA, CDR2 FQGNSA. CDR3 DNA: TGTGCCAGCAGCTCCCCCCGAGGACAGGGGGAATATGAAAAACTGTTTTTT. Protein sequence: CASSSPRGQGEYEKLFF. The variable domain in full, completed from reference TRBV7-2 and TRBJ1-4, reads GAGVSQSPSNKVTEKGKDVELRCDPISGHTALYWYRQSLGQGLEFLIYFQGNSAPDKSGLPSDRFSAERTGGSVSTLTIQRTQQEDSAVYLCASSSPRGQGEYEKLFFGSGTQLSVL.

This sequence joins TRBV27 and TRBJ2-1; possibly TRBD1 for D (5 bases). V lost 4 bases and J 7 bases, leaving 17 bases between the germline ends. This CDR3 is built from 15 residues. The V gene's germline CDR1 is MNHEY and CDR2 SMNVEV (reference sequence). CDR3 DNA sequence: TGTGCCAGCAGTTCTTATGACCAGGGTCGGAATGAGCAGTTCTTC. It yields the protein CASSSYDQGRNEQFF.

The V call is TRBV15, the J call TRBJ1-3, with 7 bases identical to TRBD1. Germline assignment: CDR1 LNHNV and CDR2 YYDKDF (reference sequence). CDR3 length equals 16 residues. Trimming at V came to 2 bases and at J to 0 bases, leaving 4 bases not matched to a gene. This CDR3 is CATSRKGQISGNTIYF. Written as DNA, the CDR3 is TGTGCCACCAGCAGAAAGGGACAGATCTCTGGAAACACCATATATTTT.

The gene calls are TRBV5-4 and TRBJ2-5; 7 bases match TRBD1. The CDR3 has 17 amino acids. V lost 0 bases and J lost 1; bases outside the gene matches: 9. Germline V gene data show CDR1 as SGHNT and CDR2 as YYREEE (reference sequence). The CDR3: CASSLVGRDRTQETQYF. CDR3 nucleotide sequence: TGTGCCAGCAGCTTGGTCGGCCGGGACAGAACCCAAGAGACCCAGTACTTC.

The J gene is TRBJ2-7, the V gene TRBV9, with 8 positions matching TRBD1. Looked up from germline, CDR1 is SGDLS and CDR2 is YYNGEE. The CDR3 has 15 residues. The trim removed 0 bases at V and 5 bases at J, leaving 7 bases unmatched. The chain's CDR3 is CASSVEGRTGNEQYF. The CDR3 coding sequence is TGTGCCAGCAGCGTAGAGGGCCGGACAGGGAACGAGCAGTACTTC.

The chain has TRBV6-5 and TRBJ1-6, with D unresolved. The CDR3 spans 15 residues. Germline CDR1 and CDR2: MNHEY and SVGAGI. V was cut by 5 bases and J by 3 bases, with 11 bases left in between. CDR3 protein: CASSHKEIYNSPLHF. CDR3 in DNA: TGTGCCAGCAGTCACAAGGAGATCTATAATTCACCCCTCCACTTT.

The chain has TRBV11-1 and TRBJ1-1; D gene unclear. Deletions cut 5 bases from V and 0 bases from J, with 10 bases between. The CDR3 consists of 14 residues. CDR1 and CDR2 (germline): SGHAT, FQDESV (reference sequence). The chain's CDR3 is CASSQTGVNTEAFF. CDR3 sequence (DNA): TGTGCCAGCAGCCAAACCGGGGTGAACACTGAAGCTTTCTTT.